Sequencing of this TCR beta chain was carried out in a study of immune evolution from preneoplasia to lung adenocarcinoma. Study at large: HLA loss of heterozygosity: 7% AIS, about 15% MIA, about 35% ADC, none AAH.

On this clone: Its antigen remains unknown.

Germline-derived CDR1 and CDR2 are MNHEY and SMNVEV (reference sequence). The CDR3 covers 14 residues. Trimming took 6 bases from V and 1 from J, leaving 12 bases between them. Study-wide points: KRAS-mutant nodules had the highest T cell clonality.

Profiling relied on immunoSEQ multiplex PCR, and the TCRdb table lists in-frame clones only, not all of them. The table records a few thousand clones, approximately 88% of them present only once. Patients had resection in Japan or China between the mid-2010s and the late 2010s. The TCR comes from a person aged 60 to 80 with lung adenocarcinoma. Sequenced: FFPE lung adenocarcinoma in situ tissue. This chain uses TRBV27 with TRBJ1-1; D not certain. The CDR3 loop reads CASSLDGRNTEAFF. For the CDR3, the DNA is TGTGCCAGCAGCTTAGATGGCAGGAACACTGAAGCTTTCTTT.